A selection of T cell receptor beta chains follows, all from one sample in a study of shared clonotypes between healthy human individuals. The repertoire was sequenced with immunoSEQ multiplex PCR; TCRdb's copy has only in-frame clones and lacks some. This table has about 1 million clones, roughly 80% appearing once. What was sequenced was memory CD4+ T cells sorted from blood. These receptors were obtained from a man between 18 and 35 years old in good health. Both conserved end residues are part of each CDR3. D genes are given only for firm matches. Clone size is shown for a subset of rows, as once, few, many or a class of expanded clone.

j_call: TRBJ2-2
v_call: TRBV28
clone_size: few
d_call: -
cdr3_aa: CASSPPLPGFTGELFF
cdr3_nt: TGTGCCAGCAGTCCTCCCTTGCCAGGGTTCACCGGGGAGCTGTTTTTT

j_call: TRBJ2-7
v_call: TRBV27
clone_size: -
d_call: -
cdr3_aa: CASSSTGRVQYF
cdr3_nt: TGTGCCAGCAGCTCTACAGGGCGGGTGCAGTACTTC

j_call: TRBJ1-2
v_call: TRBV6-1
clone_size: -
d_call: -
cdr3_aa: CASSEGSAGYGYTF
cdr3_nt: TGTGCCAGCAGTGAAGGTTCGGCGGGCTATGGCTACACCTTC

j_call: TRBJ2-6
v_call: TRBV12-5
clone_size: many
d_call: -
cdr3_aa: CASGWDGANVLTF
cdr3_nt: TGTGCTAGTGGCTGGGATGGGGCCAACGTCCTGACTTTC

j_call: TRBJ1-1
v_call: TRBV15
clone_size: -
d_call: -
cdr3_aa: CATSKGGGGPEDTEAFF
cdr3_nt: TGTGCCACCAGCAAGGGTGGGGGAGGTCCCGAGGACACTGAAGCTTTCTTT

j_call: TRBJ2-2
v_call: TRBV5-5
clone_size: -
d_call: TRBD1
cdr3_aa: CASSVQGEVGELFF
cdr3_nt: TGTGCCAGCAGCGTACAGGGGGAGGTAGGGGAGCTGTTTTTT

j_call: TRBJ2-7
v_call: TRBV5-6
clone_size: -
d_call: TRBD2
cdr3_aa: CASSLGGTRPEQYF
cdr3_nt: TGTGCCAGCAGCTTGGGGGGGACTAGGCCCGAGCAGTACTTC

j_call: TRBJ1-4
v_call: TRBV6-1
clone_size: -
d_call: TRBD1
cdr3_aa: CASSTGGREKLFF
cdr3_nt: TGTGCCAGCAGTACAGGGGGCCGGGAAAAACTGTTTTTT

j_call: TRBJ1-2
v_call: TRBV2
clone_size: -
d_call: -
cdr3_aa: CASSGTAFEGYTF
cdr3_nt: TGTGCCAGCAGTGGGACAGCCTTTGAGGGCTACACCTTC

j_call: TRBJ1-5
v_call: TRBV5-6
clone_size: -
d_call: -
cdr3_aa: CASSLKGQSNQPQHF
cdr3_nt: TGTGCCAGCAGCTTGAAAGGGCAAAGCAATCAGCCCCAGCATTTT

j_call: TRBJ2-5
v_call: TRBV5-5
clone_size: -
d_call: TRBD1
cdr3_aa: CASSPGIGQGETQYF
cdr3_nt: TGTGCCAGCAGCCCGGGCATTGGACAGGGAGAGACCCAGTACTTC

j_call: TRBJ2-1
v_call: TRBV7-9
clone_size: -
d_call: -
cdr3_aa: CASSLERAGCEQFF
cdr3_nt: TGTGCCAGCAGCTTAGAACGGGCCGGATGTGAGCAGTTCTTC

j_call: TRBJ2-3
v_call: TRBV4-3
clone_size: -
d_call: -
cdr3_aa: CASSQGTPQGKDTQYF
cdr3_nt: TGCGCCAGCAGCCAAGGTACCCCTCAGGGAAAAGATACGCAGTATTTT

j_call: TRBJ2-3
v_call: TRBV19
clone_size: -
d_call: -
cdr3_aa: CASALDSLGDTQYF
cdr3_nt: TGTGCCAGCGCCTTGGACTCATTGGGAGATACGCAGTATTTT

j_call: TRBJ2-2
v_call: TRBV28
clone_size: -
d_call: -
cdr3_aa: CASSLRWGQLGELFF
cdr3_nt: TGTGCCAGCAGTTTAAGGTGGGGTCAGCTCGGGGAGCTGTTTTTT

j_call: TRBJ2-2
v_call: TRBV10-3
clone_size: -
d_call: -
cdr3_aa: CAISELGANTGELFF
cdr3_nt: TGTGCCATCAGTGAGCTAGGCGCGAACACCGGGGAGCTGTTTTTT

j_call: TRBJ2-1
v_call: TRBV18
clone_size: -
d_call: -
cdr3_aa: CASSLNEVFGSYNEQFF
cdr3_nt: TGTGCCAGCTCACTTAACGAGGTTTTCGGGAGCTACAATGAGCAGTTCTTC

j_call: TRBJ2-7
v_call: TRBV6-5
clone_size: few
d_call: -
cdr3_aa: CASSYPGSYEQYF
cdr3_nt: TGTGCCAGCAGTTACCCGGGGTCCTACGAGCAGTACTTC